This TCR beta chain comes out of a study of blood T cell repertoires in COVID-19 (dated by TCRdb to between 2020 and 2021). For the wider study: The collaborator samples originated in the United States, Italy and Spain and spanned the acute and convalescent phases of COVID-19. The material from the prospective study consisted of cDNA or gDNA derived from T cells, B-cell-depleted T cells, or PBMCs. Subjects who had been exposed to COVID-19, were actively infected with it, or had recovered from it provided the deeply sampled blood TCRbeta repertoires that made up the dataset. The repertoires were released in a freely available public database intended as a resource for research on the immune response to SARS-CoV-2. The samples were drawn from the first 160 participants of the ongoing ImmuneRACE study and from under 1,500 subjects provided by 6 global collaborators. Nearly every sample came with metadata listing a de-identified subject ID, COVID-19 status, age in years and sex. Where HLA class I and class II types were available, the types were taken from metadata supplied by the sample provider, not from assay-based typing.

TCRbeta CDR3 regions were amplified from genomic DNA by means of the immunoSEQ Assay, a bias-controlled multiplex PCR. The authors' pipeline ran thus. The number of nucleated cells in each sample was estimated by amplification of reference gene primers within the assay. To quantify the absolute abundance of each unique TCRbeta CDR3 rearrangement, sequence reads were collapsed and filtered. For each sample, productive Simpson clonality was calculated as the square root of Simpson's diversity index across productive rearrangements. TCRdb obtained this table from immuneACCESS and retained in-frame rearrangements with V and J assigned. These tables miss some clones; where compared with another copy, unresolved V genes account for less than half of the shortfall, and the remainder is unexplained. The DNA was the basis for D and trimming; V, J and clone size are from that table. The sample contains 250,000 to 300,000 clones, about nine tenths of them found a single time. The ten largest clonotypes hold approximately 12% of the sample.

About this clone: This clone's antigen is unknown. No quality values exist for individual bases; no much larger clone is one base distant.

Findings and caveats that apply to the study as a whole: The quantity of clinical and demographic metadata differed by source and by participant and was supplied without curation.

Collaborating institutions collected whole blood in K2EDTA tubes following their own protocols. For TCRbeta analysis, collaborators shipped samples in one of three forms: frozen whole blood, isolated PBMCs, or DNA extracted from either of those sample types. The receptor's source is a woman aged 60-70 years with acute or convalescent COVID-19. The specimen was peripheral blood.

Here the CDR3 is given as CASSRQGASNQPQHF. Read as DNA, the sequence is TGTGCCAGCAGCAGACAGGGGGCGAGCAATCAGCCCCAGCATTTT. The chain couples TRBV7-6 to TRBJ1-5; 10 central bases correspond to TRBD1. The germline V gene gives CDR1 as SGHVS and CDR2 as FNYEAQ. Clipping removes 5 bases from V and 1 base from J, with 2 as the unmatched junction base count. There are 15 amino acids in the CDR3, from cysteine to phenylalanine inclusive. The CDR3 DNA has 45 bases and is translated from base 1.